These 16 T cell receptor beta chains were sequenced from one sample in a study of shared clonotypes between healthy human individuals. Clones were sequenced by immunoSEQ multiplex PCR, and TCRdb holds only the in-frame ones, with some missing. The table has about 2.4 million clones, approximately 94% seen once; the top ten hold 0.36%. The sample comprised naive CD4+ T cells from PBMCs. Subset defined: CD45RA+ positively selected. These TCRs come from a man between 18 and 29 years old in good health. Some clones in this sample may be carry-over from other donors' samples.

The chain recombines TRBV30 with TRBJ2-5, with 10 bases lining up with TRBD2. Germline loops: CDR1 GTSNPN, CDR2 SVGIG (reference sequence). V shed 1 base, J shed 4 bases, and the junction held 3 bases outside the gene matches. The CDR3 contains 14 residues. CDR3 loop: CAWSGPSGRETQYF. The CDR3 DNA reads TGTGCCTGGAGTGGCCCTAGCGGGAGAGAGACCCAGTACTTC.

Worth noting for this clone: This sample includes further DNA sequences coding for the same CDR3. The chain couples TRBV6-5 to TRBJ2-3, with 9 bases lining up with TRBD2. Losses at the gene ends were 2 bases for V and 4 bases for J; bases not matched to a gene: 1. This CDR3 has 14 amino acids. The germline gives CDR1 MNHEY, CDR2 SVGAGI. The CDR3 is CASSYRGRADTQYF. CDR3 bases: TGTGCCAGCAGTTACCGCGGGAGGGCAGATACGCAGTATTTT.

This clone has just one count. The J gene is TRBJ2-7, the V gene TRBV7-9; TRBD2 matches 14 bases. V lost 3 bases, J lost 5 bases, and 6 bases stayed unmatched. The length of the CDR3 is 16 residues. Germline CDR1 reads SEHNR; CDR2 reads FQNEAQ (reference sequence). CDR3: CASSLGTSGSYHEQYF. DNA for the CDR3: TGTGCCAGCAGCTTGGGGACTAGCGGGAGTTACCACGAGCAGTACTTC.

The chain uses TRBV7-9 and TRBJ1-2; the D gene is possibly TRBD1 (5 bases). CDR3 size: 12 residues. Germline-derived CDR1 and CDR2 are SEHNR and FQNEAQ (reference sequence). The V and J ends lost 4 bases and 8 bases respectively, with 11 bases between them. CDR3 sequence (DNA): TGTGCCAGCAGCTCGGACGGGGCCGGCTACACCTTC. It is translated as CASSSDGAGYTF.

The V call is TRBV6-6, the J call TRBJ2-5; the D gene is possibly TRBD2 (5 bases). The CDR3 sequence is 11 residues long. The germline V gene encodes CDR1 MNHNY and CDR2 SVGAGI (reference sequence). The germline V and J ends were trimmed by 6 bases and 6 bases, with 8 bases remaining between them. The CDR3 spells CASREGQTQYF. The CDR3 nucleotides read TGTGCCAGCAGAGAGGGCCAGACCCAGTACTTC.

The rearrangement links TRBV7-3 to TRBJ2-2; D possibly corresponds to TRBD2 (6 bases). This CDR3 is built from 19 residues. The V end was cut by 2 bases, the J end by 0 bases, with 19 bases between. CDR1 and CDR2 from the germline V gene are SGHTA and FQGTGA. The CDR3 bases are TGTGCCAGCAGCTTACGGTTCACTGGAGGGGAGACGAACACCGGGGAGCTGTTTTTT. Translating it yields CASSLRFTGGETNTGELFF.

The rearrangement joins TRBV14 to TRBJ2-7, with 7 bases identical to TRBD1. This CDR3 has 14 amino acids. Germline V gene sequence: CDR1 SGHDN, CDR2 FVKESK. The trim removed 1 base at V and 9 bases at J, leaving 9 bases unmatched. The CDR3 DNA reads TGTGCCAGCAGCCAAGGTGTAGGGACAGCCGTGCAGTACTTC. Its protein product is CASSQGVGTAVQYF.

The chain joins TRBV19 to TRBJ2-3, with D possibly TRBD2 on 5 matching bases. The CDR3 has 16 residues. The germline V gene has CDR1 LNHDA and CDR2 SQIVND (reference sequence). The V end lost 5 bases, the J end lost 6 bases, and 21 bases lay between the germline ends. CDR3 region: CASSLSQIRSGDTQYF. The CDR3 DNA sequence: TGTGCCAGTAGTCTCAGTCAGATACGTTCGGGGGATACGCAGTATTTT.

V gene TRBV27 combines with J gene TRBJ2-1; D unresolved. Trimming removed 5 bases from V and 6 bases from J, with 14 bases in between. The CDR3 is 14 amino acids. Germline V gene data show CDR1 as MNHEY and CDR2 as SMNVEV (reference sequence). The CDR3 sequence is CASSPKRSSNEQFF. The CDR3 DNA reads as TGTGCCAGCAGTCCTAAACGATCTAGCAATGAGCAGTTCTTC.

DNA of the CDR3: TGTGCCAGCCGGGACAGCTTCTACGAGCAGTACTTC. This encodes CASRDSFYEQYF. The V and J genes are TRBV28 and TRBJ2-5, with TRBD1 identical over 7 bases. The J call could be wrong; TRBJ2-7 is a better fit for the DNA end. CDR3 length equals 12 residues. The V gene's germline CDR1 is MDHEN and CDR2 SYDVKM.

This clone was seen a single time. CDR3 amino acids: CASSLALFGGEAFF. The CDR3 DNA reads as TGCGCCAGCAGCTTAGCACTTTTCGGAGGTGAAGCTTTCTTT. The chain links TRBV5-1 to TRBJ1-1; no clear D. CDR1 is SGHRS, CDR2 YFSETQ, per germline. There are 14 residues in the CDR3. Deletions cut 2 bases from V and 7 bases from J, with 15 bases between.

The rearrangement uses TRBV2 and TRBJ2-7, with D possibly being TRBD1 (5 bases). The V and J ends lost 9 bases and 3 bases respectively, with 21 bases between them. Germline values: CDR1 SNHLY, CDR2 FYNNEI. The CDR3 extends over 15 amino acids. Here the CDR3 DNA reads TGTGCCAGGGGGCAAGGAGTGGAACGTCGCTACGAGCAGTACTTC. This encodes CARGQGVERRYEQYF.

In its sample, this clone was seen once. V and J are TRBV7-9 and TRBJ1-2; D unresolved. Germline V CDR1 and CDR2: SEHNR, FQNEAQ (reference sequence). This CDR3 is built from 11 residues. The CDR3 sequence is CASGSGGGYTF. The CDR3 DNA reads as TGTGCAAGCGGGTCGGGCGGTGGCTACACCTTC.

V usage is TRBV14 and J usage is TRBJ2-3; D may be TRBD1 (6 bases). Looked up from germline, CDR1 is SGHDN and CDR2 is FVKESK. Deletions cut 4 bases from V and 2 bases from J, with 16 bases between. This CDR3 comprises 16 residues. This chain's CDR3 is CASSLRRQDDTDTQYF. In nucleotides, the CDR3 is TGTGCCAGCAGCCTGCGAAGACAGGACGACACAGATACGCAGTATTTT.

The V call is TRBV2, the J call TRBJ2-7; D may match TRBD1 or TRBD2 (5 bases each). In germline, CDR1 is SNHLY, CDR2 FYNNEI. The V end lost 7 bases, the J end lost 6 bases, and 16 bases lay between the germline ends. The CDR3 covers 13 residues. The CDR3 DNA reads as TGTGCCAGCACGGGAACGGGACGGCTCGAGCAGTACTTC. It yields the protein CASTGTGRLEQYF.

This chain joins TRBV28 and TRBJ1-3; D is perhaps TRBD1 (5 bases). The V gene's germline CDR1 is MDHEN and CDR2 SYDVKM. Trimming took 6 bases from V and 7 from J, leaving 16 bases between them. The length of the CDR3 is 14 residues. In DNA form, the CDR3 reads TGTGCCAGCAGACTGCGCGGGGGGTGGAACACCATATATTTT. It translates to CASRLRGGWNTIYF.